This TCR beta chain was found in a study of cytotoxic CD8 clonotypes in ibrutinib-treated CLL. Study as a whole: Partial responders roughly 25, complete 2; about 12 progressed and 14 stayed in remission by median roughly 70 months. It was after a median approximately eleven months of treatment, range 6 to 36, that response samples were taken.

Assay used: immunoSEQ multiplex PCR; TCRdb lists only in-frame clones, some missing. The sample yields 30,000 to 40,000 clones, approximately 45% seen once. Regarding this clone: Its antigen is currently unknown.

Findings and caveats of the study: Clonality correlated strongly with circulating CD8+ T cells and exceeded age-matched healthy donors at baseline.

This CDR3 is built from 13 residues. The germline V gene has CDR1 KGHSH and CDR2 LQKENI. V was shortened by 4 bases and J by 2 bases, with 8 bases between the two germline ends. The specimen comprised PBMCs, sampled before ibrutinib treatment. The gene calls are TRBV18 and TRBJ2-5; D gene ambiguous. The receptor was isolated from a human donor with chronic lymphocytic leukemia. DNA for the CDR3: TGTGCCAGCTCACGTATGGGGCAAGAGACCCAGTACTTC. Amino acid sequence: CASSRMGQETQYF.